A single sample gave rise to the 22 T cell receptor beta chains below, sequenced in a study of cytomegalovirus exposure and HLA in healthy donors. PCR employed 60 Vbeta and 13 Jbeta primers. TCRdb keeps only in-frame clones here, not all; method: immunoSEQ multiplex PCR. The table lists 100,000 to 130,000 clones, roughly 80% of them singletons. Sequenced material: PBMCs. These receptors came from a man aged 25-40 years in good health and CMV-seronegative.

The J gene is TRBJ2-1, the V gene TRBV11-2; the D is unclear. CDR1 is SGHAT and CDR2 is FQNNGV in the germline V gene. V was trimmed by 1 base and J by 7 bases, leaving 17 bases between them. This CDR3 has 16 residues. CDR3: CASSLGGSANQNEQFF. DNA for the CDR3: TGTGCCAGCAGCTTAGGAGGCTCGGCTAACCAGAATGAGCAGTTCTTC.

The gene calls are TRBV5-6 and TRBJ1-1, with D perhaps matching TRBD1 (6 bases). The CDR3 consists of 12 residues. V was pared by 1 base and J by 11 bases, with 12 bases between. Germline CDR1 reads SGHDT; CDR2 reads YYEEEE. CDR3 loop: CASSLSSGDAFF. The CDR3 DNA is TGTGCCAGCAGCTTGTCATCAGGGGACGCTTTCTTT.

This clone was detected only a few times. The V gene is TRBV19, the J gene TRBJ2-7; 7 nucleotides agree with TRBD1. Germline V lookup: CDR1 LNHDA, CDR2 SQIVND (reference sequence). V lost 7 bases, J lost 2 bases, and 8 bases stayed unmatched. The CDR3 loop spans 14 amino acids. In DNA form, the CDR3 reads TGTGCCAGTAATCCGGGACAGCGAGCCTACGAGCAGTACTTC. It translates to CASNPGQRAYEQYF. Supplemented by reference TRBV19 and TRBJ2-7, the full variable domain reads DGGITQSPKYLFRKEGQNVTLSCEQNLNHDAMYWYRQDPGQGLRLIYYSQIVNDFQKGDIAEGYSVSREKKESFPLTVTSAQKNPTAFYLCASNPGQRAYEQYFGPGTRLTVT.

This clone came up a few times. The V call is TRBV5-1, the J call TRBJ2-3; D call uncertain. Germline V gene data show CDR1 as SGHRS and CDR2 as YFSETQ. Trimming pared 3 bases from V and 2 bases from J, leaving 7 bases between. The CDR3 runs 13 residues. CDR3 in amino acids: CASSSYSTDTQYF. Here the CDR3 DNA reads TGCGCCAGCAGCTCCTACTCCACAGATACGCAGTATTTT.

The CDR3: CASSPDRREQYF. DNA of the CDR3: TGTGCCAGCTCACCGGACAGGCGCGAGCAGTACTTC. The chain employs TRBV18 and TRBJ2-7; 7 bases fit TRBD1. V lost 3 bases to trimming and J lost 6 bases; unmatched junction nucleotides: 2. The germline V gene encodes CDR1 KGHSH and CDR2 LQKENI. The CDR3 is made up of 12 amino acids.

The chain carries TRBV6-5 and TRBJ1-1; D unresolved. CDR1 is MNHEY and CDR2 is SVGAGI in the germline V gene. Trimming took off 0 bases at V and 6 bases at J, with 8 bases between the two ends. This CDR3 is built from 13 residues. This CDR3 is CASSYSGGAEAFF. The CDR3 region has the DNA TGTGCCAGCAGTTACTCAGGCGGAGCTGAAGCTTTCTTT.

This chain uses TRBV2 with TRBJ2-2, with a weak D call TRBD2 (5 bases). The CDR3 is 16 amino acids. Trimming removed 2 bases from V and 6 bases from J, with 16 bases in between. Germline CDR1 and CDR2: SNHLY and FYNNEI. The CDR3 bases are TGTGCCAGCAGTGAAAATCGAGCGGTTCTTCCCGGGGAGCTGTTTTTT. Amino acids: CASSENRAVLPGELFF.

This chain connects TRBV5-1 to TRBJ2-5; 7 bases line up with TRBD1. Germline V gene data show CDR1 as SGHRS and CDR2 as YFSETQ. With V trimmed by 4 bases and J by 2 bases, 5 bases remained unmatched. This CDR3 is built from 14 residues. The CDR3 spells CASSQDRSQETQYF. CDR3 sequence (DNA): TGCGCCAGCAGCCAGGACAGGTCGCAAGAGACCCAGTACTTC.

The chain couples TRBV9 to TRBJ2-3, with a possible D match to TRBD2 (6 bases). Trimming cost V 2 bases and J 1 base, with 11 bases left between them. The CDR3 contains 15 residues. CDR1 SGDLS and CDR2 YYNGEE come from the germline V gene. CDR3 nucleotides: TGTGCCAGCAGCGTCCTCGGGACTCGCACAGATACGCAGTATTTT. It specifies CASSVLGTRTDTQYF. Complete variable domain (other parts from reference TRBV9 and TRBJ2-3): DSGVTQTPKHLITATGQRVTLRCSPRSGDLSVYWYQQSLDQGLQFLIQYYNGEERAKGNILERFSAQQFPDLHSELNLSSLELGDSALYFCASSVLGTRTDTQYFGPGTRLTVL.

The table lists this clone with a few counts. This chain links TRBV6-5 with TRBJ2-1; 7 nucleotides line up with TRBD2. The trim removed 1 base at V and 9 bases at J, leaving 3 bases unmatched. The CDR3 has 13 amino acids. CDR1 is MNHEY, CDR2 SVGAGI, per germline. CDR3 DNA sequence: TGTGCCAGCAGTTACTACGGGGGGAGTGAGCAGTTCTTC. Its protein product is CASSYYGGSEQFF.

The V and J genes are TRBV20-1 and TRBJ2-1; D not certain. Per germline, CDR1 DFQATT and CDR2 SNEGSKA (reference sequence). The CDR3 is 11 amino acids. V was trimmed by 3 bases and J by 10 bases, leaving 10 bases between them. Written as DNA, the CDR3 is TGCAGTGCTAGCCCCTCTAACGAGCAGTTCTTC. This codes for CSASPSNEQFF.

The chain links TRBV4-1 to TRBJ1-1; D unclear. Germline CDR1 is MGHRA and CDR2 is YSYEKL. V lost 0 bases and J 5 bases, leaving 13 bases between the germline ends. The CDR3 is 15 residues long. The CDR3 nucleotides are TGCGCCAGCAGCCAAGACCCCCGGGGTGGGACTGAAGCTTTCTTT. This codes for CASSQDPRGGTEAFF.

The V call is TRBV5-6, the J call TRBJ2-5, with TRBD2 matching 8 bases. The CDR3 length is 14 residues. Germline CDR1 and CDR2: SGHDT and YYEEEE. The J segment lost 3 bases and the V segment lost 0 bases, leaving 1 base of the junction unmatched. CDR3 nucleotide sequence: TGTGCCAGCAGCTTGGTGACTAGCGAAGAGACCCAGTACTTC. It is translated as CASSLVTSEETQYF.

The chain joins TRBV2 to TRBJ2-7, with D perhaps matching TRBD2 (6 bases). Trimming left V 2 bases short and J 5 bases short, with 16 bases between. In germline, CDR1 is SNHLY, CDR2 FYNNEI. The CDR3 length is 15 residues. In DNA form, the CDR3 reads TGTGCCAGCAGTGAATGGGGAGGAGCCCGCGACGAGCAGTACTTC. Translating it yields CASSEWGGARDEQYF.

The chain uses TRBV15 and TRBJ1-4; 8 bases are a match to TRBD1. This CDR3 is built from 13 residues. V trimming: 9 bases; J trimming: 5 bases; junction bases outside the gene matches: 5. Per the germline V gene, CDR1 is LNHNV and CDR2 is YYDKDF (reference sequence). The CDR3 is CATRDRRNEKLFF. CDR3 DNA sequence: TGTGCCACAAGGGACAGGAGGAATGAAAAACTGTTTTTT.

The chain recombines TRBV15 with TRBJ1-1; perhaps TRBD1 as D (5 bases). Germline V gene sequence: CDR1 LNHNV, CDR2 YYDKDF (reference sequence). The germline V and J ends were trimmed by 3 bases and 7 bases, with 18 bases remaining between them. CDR3 length: 15 residues. The CDR3 spells CATSRRPGNRVEAFF. The CDR3 DNA reads as TGTGCCACCAGCAGGCGCCCAGGGAATCGGGTTGAAGCTTTCTTT.

This clone was counted between two and nine times. The chain employs TRBV6-6 and TRBJ2-4, with a weak D call TRBD2 (6 bases). From germline, CDR1 is MNHNY and CDR2 SVGAGI (reference sequence). Between the trimmed V and J ends, which lost 2 bases and 5 bases, there was a span of 13 bases. The CDR3 has 15 residues. As DNA, the CDR3 is TGTGCCAGCAGTTACCCTGCGGGAATGGAAAACATTCAGTACTTC. It specifies CASSYPAGMENIQYF.

In DNA form, the CDR3 reads TGTGCCAGCAGCCCGGACTCTTTCTCCTACAATGAGCAGTTCTTC. Its protein product is CASSPDSFSYNEQFF. The chain uses TRBV6-5 and TRBJ2-1; D perhaps matches TRBD2 (5 bases). Trimming left V 6 bases short and J 0 bases short, with 12 bases between. From germline, CDR1 is MNHEY and CDR2 SVGAGI. This CDR3 region has 15 residues.

The chain couples TRBV30 to TRBJ2-7; TRBD2 aligns across 8 bases. The CDR3 has 14 residues. Germline V gene data show CDR1 as GTSNPN and CDR2 as SVGIG (reference sequence). V lost 6 bases, J lost 3 bases, and 10 bases stayed unmatched. This chain's CDR3 is CACHRASGLYEQYF. The CDR3 DNA is TGTGCCTGCCATCGGGCTAGCGGGCTCTACGAGCAGTACTTC. The full variable domain, its missing parts supplied by reference TRBV30 and TRBJ2-7, is SQTIHQWPATLVQPVGSPLSLECTVEGTSNPNLYWYRQAAGRGLQLLFYSVGIGQISSEVPQNLSASRPQDRQFILSSKKLLLSDSGFYLCACHRASGLYEQYFGPGTRLTVT.

The genes are TRBV19 and TRBJ1-1; D is unclear. The length of the CDR3 is 15 residues. With 8 bases removed from V and 1 base from J, the gap between germline ends came to 17 bases. From germline, CDR1 is LNHDA and CDR2 SQIVND (reference sequence). CDR3 region: CASSAAAARNTEAFF. DNA of the CDR3: TGTGCCAGTTCGGCCGCCGCAGCGAGGAACACTGAAGCTTTCTTT.

This chain links TRBV2 with TRBJ2-1, with 9 bases matching TRBD2. Germline V CDR1 and CDR2: SNHLY, FYNNEI. The CDR3 has 13 residues. Germline trimming cut 7 bases from V and 10 bases from J; bases unmatched to any gene: 8. The CDR3 DNA reads TGTGCCAGCACCTTTAGCGGGAGTGAGGAGCAGTTCTTC. As protein: CASTFSGSEEQFF.

V usage is TRBV5-4 and J usage is TRBJ2-5; TRBD1 agrees at 7 bases. The CDR3 is 15 amino acids. Germline V CDR1 and CDR2: SGHNT, YYREEE (reference sequence). Trimming took 2 bases from V and 0 from J; bases not matched to a gene: 4. The CDR3 protein is CASSFIGTDQETQYF. As DNA, the CDR3 is TGTGCCAGCAGCTTCATAGGGACAGACCAAGAGACCCAGTACTTC.